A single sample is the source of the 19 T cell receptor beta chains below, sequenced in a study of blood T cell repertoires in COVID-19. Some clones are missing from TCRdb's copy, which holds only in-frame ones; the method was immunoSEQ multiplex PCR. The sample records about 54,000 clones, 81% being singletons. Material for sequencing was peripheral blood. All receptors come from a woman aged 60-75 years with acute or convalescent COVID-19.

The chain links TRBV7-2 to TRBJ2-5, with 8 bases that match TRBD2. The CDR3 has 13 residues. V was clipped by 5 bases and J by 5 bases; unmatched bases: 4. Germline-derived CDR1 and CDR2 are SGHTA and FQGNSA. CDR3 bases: TGTGCCAGCAGCCCCTCTAGCGGGGAGACCCAGTACTTC. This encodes CASSPSSGETQYF.

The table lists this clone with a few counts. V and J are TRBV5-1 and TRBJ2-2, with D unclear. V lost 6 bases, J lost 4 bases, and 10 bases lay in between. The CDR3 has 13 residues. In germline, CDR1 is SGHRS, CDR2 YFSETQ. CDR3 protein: CASTPSGTGELFF. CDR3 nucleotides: TGCGCCAGCACCCCCTCGGGCACCGGGGAGCTGTTTTTT. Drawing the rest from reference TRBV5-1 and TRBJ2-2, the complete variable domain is KAGVTQTPRYLIKTRGQQVTLSCSPISGHRSVSWYQQTPGQGLQFLFEYFSETQRNKGNFPGRFSGRQFSNSRSEMNVSTLELGDSALYLCASTPSGTGELFFGEGSRLTVL.

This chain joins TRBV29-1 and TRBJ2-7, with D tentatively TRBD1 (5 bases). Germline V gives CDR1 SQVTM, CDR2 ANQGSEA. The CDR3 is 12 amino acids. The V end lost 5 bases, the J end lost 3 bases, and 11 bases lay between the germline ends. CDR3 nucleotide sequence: TGCAGCGTTCAGGGAATAGGCTACGAGCAGTACTTC. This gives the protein CSVQGIGYEQYF.

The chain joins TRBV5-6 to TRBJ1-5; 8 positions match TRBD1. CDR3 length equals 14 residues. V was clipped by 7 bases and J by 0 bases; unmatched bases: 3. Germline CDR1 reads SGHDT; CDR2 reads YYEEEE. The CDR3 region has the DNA TGTGCCAGCGGGGACAGGCGTAGCAATCAGCCCCAGCATTTT. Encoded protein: CASGDRRSNQPQHF.

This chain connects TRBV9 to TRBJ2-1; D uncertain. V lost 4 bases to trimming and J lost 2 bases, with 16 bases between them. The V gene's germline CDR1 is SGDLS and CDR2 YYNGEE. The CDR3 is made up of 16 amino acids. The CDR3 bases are TGTGCCAGCAGCCCCCAGGCGACACCTACCTACAATGAGCAGTTCTTC. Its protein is CASSPQATPTYNEQFF.

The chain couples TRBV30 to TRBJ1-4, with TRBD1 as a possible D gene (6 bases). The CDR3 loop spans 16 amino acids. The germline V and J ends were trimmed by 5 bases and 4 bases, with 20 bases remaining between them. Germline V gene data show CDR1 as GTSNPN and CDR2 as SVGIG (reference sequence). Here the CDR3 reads CAWHQGHRVRNEKLFF. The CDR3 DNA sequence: TGTGCCTGGCATCAGGGACACCGCGTACGTAATGAAAAACTGTTTTTT.

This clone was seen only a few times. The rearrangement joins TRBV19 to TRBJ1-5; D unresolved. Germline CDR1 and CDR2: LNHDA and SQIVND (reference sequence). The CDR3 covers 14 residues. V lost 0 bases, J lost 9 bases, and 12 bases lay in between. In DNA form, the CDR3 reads TGTGCCAGTAGTATAGATTCAGGTTATTGGCCCCAGCATTTT. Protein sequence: CASSIDSGYWPQHF.

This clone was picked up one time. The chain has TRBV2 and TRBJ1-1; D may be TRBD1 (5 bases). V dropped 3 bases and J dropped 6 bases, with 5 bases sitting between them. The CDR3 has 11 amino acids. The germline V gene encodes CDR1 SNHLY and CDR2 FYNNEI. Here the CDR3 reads CASSDRAEAFF. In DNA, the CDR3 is TGTGCCAGCAGTGACAGGGCTGAAGCTTTCTTT.

Here the CDR3 reads CASSLVFSGRTDTQYF. In DNA form, the CDR3 reads TGTGCCAGCAGCTTGGTTTTTAGCGGCCGCACAGATACGCAGTATTTT. The chain has TRBV5-6 and TRBJ2-3; TRBD2 is a possible D gene (6 bases). Germline CDR1 and CDR2: SGHDT and YYEEEE. The CDR3 runs 16 residues. Trimming pared 0 bases from V and 1 base from J, leaving 12 bases between. Full variable domain (missing parts from reference TRBV5-6 and TRBJ2-3): DAGVTQSPTHLIKTRGQQVTLRCSPKSGHDTVSWYQQALGQGPQFIFQYYEEEERQRGNFPDRFSGHQFPNYSSELNVNALLLGDSALYLCASSLVFSGRTDTQYFGPGTRLTVL.

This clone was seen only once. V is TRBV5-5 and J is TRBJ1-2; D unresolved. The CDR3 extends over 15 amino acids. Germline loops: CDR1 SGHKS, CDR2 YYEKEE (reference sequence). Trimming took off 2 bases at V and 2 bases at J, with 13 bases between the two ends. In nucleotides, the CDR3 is TGTGCCAGCAGCTTTAGGAAGGGAGTAAACTATGGCTACACCTTC. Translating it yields CASSFRKGVNYGYTF.

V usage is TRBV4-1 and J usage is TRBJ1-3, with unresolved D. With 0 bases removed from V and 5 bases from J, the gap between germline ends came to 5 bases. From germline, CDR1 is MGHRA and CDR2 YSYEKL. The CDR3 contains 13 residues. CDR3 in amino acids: CASSQELRNTIYF. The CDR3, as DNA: TGCGCCAGCAGCCAAGAGCTACGAAACACCATATATTTT.

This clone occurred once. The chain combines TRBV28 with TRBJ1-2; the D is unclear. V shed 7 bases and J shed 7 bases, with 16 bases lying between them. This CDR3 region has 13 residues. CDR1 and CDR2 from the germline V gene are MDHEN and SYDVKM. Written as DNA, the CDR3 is TGTGCCAGCATGGAGGGCCTGGAGGGTGGCTACACCTTC. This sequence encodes CASMEGLEGGYTF.

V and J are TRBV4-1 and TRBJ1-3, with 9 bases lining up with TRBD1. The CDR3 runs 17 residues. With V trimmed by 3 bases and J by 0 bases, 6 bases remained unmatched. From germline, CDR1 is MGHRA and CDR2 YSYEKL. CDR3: CASSHPGQGPSGNTIYF. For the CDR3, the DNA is TGCGCCAGCAGCCATCCGGGACAGGGACCCTCTGGAAACACCATATATTTT.

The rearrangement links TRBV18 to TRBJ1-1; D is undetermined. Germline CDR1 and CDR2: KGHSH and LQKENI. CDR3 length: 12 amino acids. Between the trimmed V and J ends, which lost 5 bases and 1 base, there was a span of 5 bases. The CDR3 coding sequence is TGTGCCAGCTCAGAACAGAACACTGAAGCTTTCTTT. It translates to CASSEQNTEAFF.

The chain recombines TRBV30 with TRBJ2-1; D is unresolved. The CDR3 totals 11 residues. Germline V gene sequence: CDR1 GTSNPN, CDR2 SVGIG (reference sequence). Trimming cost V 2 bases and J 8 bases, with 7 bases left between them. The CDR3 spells CAWSQSHEQFF. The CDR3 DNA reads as TGTGCCTGGAGTCAGTCGCATGAGCAGTTCTTC.

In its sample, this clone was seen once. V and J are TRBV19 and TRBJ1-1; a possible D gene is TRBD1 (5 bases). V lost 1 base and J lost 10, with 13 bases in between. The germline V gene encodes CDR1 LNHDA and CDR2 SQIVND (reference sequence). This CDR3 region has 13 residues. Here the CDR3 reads CASSIARVEGAFF. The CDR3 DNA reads TGTGCCAGTAGTATAGCCAGGGTGGAAGGAGCTTTCTTT.

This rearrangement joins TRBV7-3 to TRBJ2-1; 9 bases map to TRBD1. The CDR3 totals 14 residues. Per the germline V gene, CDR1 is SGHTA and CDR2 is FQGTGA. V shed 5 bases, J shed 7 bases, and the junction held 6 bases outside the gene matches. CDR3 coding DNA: TGTGCCAGCAGCATCCGGGACAGGGATAATGAGCAGTTCTTC. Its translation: CASSIRDRDNEQFF.

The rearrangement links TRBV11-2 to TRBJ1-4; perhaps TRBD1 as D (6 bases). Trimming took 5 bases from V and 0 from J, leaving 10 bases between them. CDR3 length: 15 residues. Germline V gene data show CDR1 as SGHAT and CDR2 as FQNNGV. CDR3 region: CASSENRATNEKLFF. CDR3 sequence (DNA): TGTGCCAGCAGCGAAAACAGGGCAACTAATGAAAAACTGTTTTTT.

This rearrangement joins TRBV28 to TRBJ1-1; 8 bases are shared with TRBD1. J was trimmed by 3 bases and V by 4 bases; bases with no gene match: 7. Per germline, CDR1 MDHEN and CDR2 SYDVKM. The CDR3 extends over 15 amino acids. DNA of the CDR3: TGTGCCAGCAGTTCCCAGGACAGGGTTTACACTGAAGCTTTCTTT. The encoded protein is CASSSQDRVYTEAFF.